This is a list of T cell receptor beta chains from one sample in a study of OX40 agonist ivuxolimab in advanced cancers. Clones were read by immunoSEQ multiplex PCR, and TCRdb kept only the in-frame ones, dropping some. This sample has over 70,000 clones, with 85% to 95% found just once. The sequencing used CD4+ or CD8+ T cells sorted from blood, collected in a trial of the OX40 agonist ivuxolimab. The receptors originated from an adult with an advanced solid tumor such as melanoma, head and neck, liver or kidney cancer. The CDR3 runs from the conserved cysteine through the conserved F or W. The order of the fields is clone size, V gene, D gene, J gene, CDR3 DNA, CDR3 protein. D genes are given only for firm matches. Only part of the rows carry a size: once, few, many, or a class if the clone is expanded.

abundance: .; v_gene: TRBV13; d_gene: .; j_gene: TRBJ1-1; CDR3nt: TGTGCCAGCAGCTTCTTCCCCGCGGCGAACACTGAAGCTTTCTTT; CDR3aa: CASSFFPAANTEAFF
abundance: .; v_gene: TRBV19; d_gene: TRBD1; j_gene: TRBJ2-7; CDR3nt: TGTGCCAGTACCCCCAGGGGACAGAGCTACTACGAGCAGTACTTC; CDR3aa: CASTPRGQSYYEQYF
abundance: .; v_gene: TRBV9; d_gene: TRBD1; j_gene: TRBJ2-7; CDR3nt: TGTGCCAGCAGCGAGGAGTTGGACAGGGGCTATTACGAGCAGTACTTC; CDR3aa: CASSEELDRGYYEQYF
abundance: .; v_gene: TRBV4-3; d_gene: TRBD2; j_gene: TRBJ2-5; CDR3nt: TGCGCCAGCAGCCAGGGACGGGGGAGGGCCCATGGAGAAGAGACCCAGTACTTC; CDR3aa: CASSQGRGRAHGEETQYF
abundance: .; v_gene: TRBV5-1; d_gene: .; j_gene: TRBJ2-7; CDR3nt: TGCGCCAGCAGCTTGGTTTTGGGAAACGAGCAGTACTTC; CDR3aa: CASSLVLGNEQYF
abundance: .; v_gene: TRBV7-2; d_gene: .; j_gene: TRBJ1-1; CDR3nt: TGTGCCAGCAGCTTATCGGTCCTGACTGAAGCTTTCTTT; CDR3aa: CASSLSVLTEAFF
abundance: .; v_gene: TRBV27; d_gene: TRBD1; j_gene: TRBJ2-1; CDR3nt: TGTGCCAGCAGTCAACGGTTCCCGGGACAGGGGAACAATGAGCAGTTCTTC; CDR3aa: CASSQRFPGQGNNEQFF
abundance: .; v_gene: TRBV7-9; d_gene: TRBD2; j_gene: TRBJ2-1; CDR3nt: TGTGCCAGCAGCTTCGGGGGGATTGAGCAGTTCTTC; CDR3aa: CASSFGGIEQFF
abundance: once; v_gene: TRBV19; d_gene: .; j_gene: TRBJ1-5; CDR3nt: TGTGCCAGTAGGCTGGACATATCTAATCAGCCCCAGCATTTT; CDR3aa: CASRLDISNQPQHF
abundance: .; v_gene: TRBV4-3; d_gene: .; j_gene: TRBJ2-7; CDR3nt: TGCGCCAGCAGCCAAGATACCGGCAGGGCCTCGGGCGAGCAGTACTTC; CDR3aa: CASSQDTGRASGEQYF
abundance: .; v_gene: TRBV18; d_gene: TRBD2; j_gene: TRBJ2-5; CDR3nt: TGTGCCAGCTCACCAGGGACTAGCCCACAAGAGACCCAGTACTTC; CDR3aa: CASSPGTSPQETQYF
abundance: .; v_gene: TRBV28; d_gene: .; j_gene: TRBJ2-1; CDR3nt: TGTGCCAGCAGTTTTACCGTCTCCTACAATGAGCAGTTCTTC; CDR3aa: CASSFTVSYNEQFF
abundance: .; v_gene: TRBV27; d_gene: .; j_gene: TRBJ2-4; CDR3nt: TGTGCCAGCAGTTTAGGTCAGGGTAAAAACATTCAGTACTTC; CDR3aa: CASSLGQGKNIQYF
abundance: .; v_gene: TRBV9; d_gene: .; j_gene: TRBJ2-7; CDR3nt: TGTGCCAGCAGCGTAGGGGTCAACGAGCAGTACTTC; CDR3aa: CASSVGVNEQYF
abundance: once; v_gene: TRBV4-1; d_gene: .; j_gene: TRBJ1-6; CDR3nt: TGCGCCAGCAGCCCCTGGGCAGGGAGGGATGGCTCCTATAATTCACCCCTCCACTTT; CDR3aa: CASSPWAGRDGSYNSPLHF
abundance: .; v_gene: TRBV19; d_gene: .; j_gene: TRBJ1-5; CDR3nt: TGTGCCAGTAGTATAGGGGGGCGGTCGGGTCAGCCCCAGCATTTT; CDR3aa: CASSIGGRSGQPQHF
abundance: once; v_gene: TRBV27; d_gene: .; j_gene: TRBJ2-5; CDR3nt: TGTGCCAGCAGGGGGATTGGCGGACAAGAGACCCAGTACTTC; CDR3aa: CASRGIGGQETQYF
abundance: .; v_gene: TRBV15; d_gene: .; j_gene: TRBJ1-4; CDR3nt: TGTGCCACCAGCAGAGGTTGGGGGGATGAAAAACTGTTTTTT; CDR3aa: CATSRGWGDEKLFF
abundance: .; v_gene: TRBV9; d_gene: TRBD1; j_gene: TRBJ1-2; CDR3nt: TGTGCCAGCAGCCCCAGTGGCAGCCAGGGGGACTATGGCTACACCTTC; CDR3aa: CASSPSGSQGDYGYTF
abundance: once; v_gene: TRBV7-8; d_gene: .; j_gene: TRBJ1-5; CDR3nt: TGTGCCAGCAGCTTCCGGGACAGCAATCAGCCCCAGCATTTT; CDR3aa: CASSFRDSNQPQHF
abundance: .; v_gene: TRBV7-9; d_gene: TRBD2; j_gene: TRBJ2-5; CDR3nt: TGTGCCAGCAGCTTAGGACTAGCCGGACTCCAAGAGACCCAGTACTTC; CDR3aa: CASSLGLAGLQETQYF
abundance: .; v_gene: TRBV5-4; d_gene: .; j_gene: TRBJ1-1; CDR3nt: TGTGCCAGCAGCTTGGCGGCAGGGGCCTTCCCCATGAACACTGAAGCTTTCTTT; CDR3aa: CASSLAAGAFPMNTEAFF
abundance: .; v_gene: TRBV12-5; d_gene: .; j_gene: TRBJ2-3; CDR3nt: TGTGCTAGTGGTCCCCGAGCCTGGGGGGATACGCAGTATTTT; CDR3aa: CASGPRAWGDTQYF
abundance: .; v_gene: TRBV5-6; d_gene: TRBD1; j_gene: TRBJ2-7; CDR3nt: TGTGCCAGCAGCGATCTTCGACAGGGGCTCCCCTACGAGCAGTACTTC; CDR3aa: CASSDLRQGLPYEQYF
abundance: .; v_gene: TRBV7-2; d_gene: .; j_gene: TRBJ1-5; CDR3nt: TGTGCCAGCAGTTCGGGCGGCAATCAGCCCCAGCATTTT; CDR3aa: CASSSGGNQPQHF
abundance: .; v_gene: TRBV9; d_gene: .; j_gene: TRBJ1-4; CDR3nt: TGTGCCAGCAGCCAAGAAGCAGGGGCAAATGAAAAACTGTTTTTT; CDR3aa: CASSQEAGANEKLFF
abundance: .; v_gene: TRBV7-9; d_gene: TRBD1; j_gene: TRBJ2-7; CDR3nt: TGTGCCAGCAGCTTTCCCCCGACAGGGGACGAGCAGTACTTC; CDR3aa: CASSFPPTGDEQYF
abundance: .; v_gene: TRBV21-1; d_gene: .; j_gene: TRBJ2-2; CDR3nt: TGTGCCAGCAGCAAAAAGGCACAGCGGGAGTACACCGGGGAGCTGTTTTTT; CDR3aa: CASSKKAQREYTGELFF
abundance: .; v_gene: TRBV14; d_gene: .; j_gene: TRBJ1-1; CDR3nt: TGTGCCAGCAGCCAAGACCAAGGACAGAACACTGAAGCTTTCTTT; CDR3aa: CASSQDQGQNTEAFF
abundance: .; v_gene: TRBV9; d_gene: TRBD1; j_gene: TRBJ2-3; CDR3nt: TGTGCCAGCAGCGGACCGGGACAGGGTGTAGCAGATACGCAGTATTTT; CDR3aa: CASSGPGQGVADTQYF
abundance: .; v_gene: TRBV5-6; d_gene: .; j_gene: TRBJ2-7; CDR3nt: TGTGCCAGCAGCTTGGGAGGGTTTGACGAGCAGTACTTC; CDR3aa: CASSLGGFDEQYF
abundance: .; v_gene: TRBV7-2; d_gene: TRBD1; j_gene: TRBJ1-5; CDR3nt: TGTGCCAGCAGACCTACAGGGGACAATCAGCCCCAGCATTTT; CDR3aa: CASRPTGDNQPQHF
abundance: .; v_gene: TRBV5-6; d_gene: .; j_gene: TRBJ1-4; CDR3nt: TGTGCCAGCAGCTTGGATACATATAATGAAAAACTGTTTTTT; CDR3aa: CASSLDTYNEKLFF
abundance: .; v_gene: TRBV11-2; d_gene: TRBD1; j_gene: TRBJ1-1; CDR3nt: TGTGCCAGCAGCCCGGACAGGCCCCCTTGGGCTTTCTTT; CDR3aa: CASSPDRPPWAFF
abundance: .; v_gene: TRBV6-5; d_gene: TRBD1; j_gene: TRBJ1-1; CDR3nt: TGTGCCAGCAGCCTCCAGGGGGCAACTGAAGCTTTCTTT; CDR3aa: CASSLQGATEAFF
abundance: .; v_gene: TRBV30; d_gene: .; j_gene: TRBJ1-2; CDR3nt: TGTGCCCGAACAGGAGCTGGAAACTATGGCTACACCTTC; CDR3aa: CARTGAGNYGYTF
abundance: .; v_gene: TRBV6-5; d_gene: TRBD2; j_gene: TRBJ2-7; CDR3nt: TGTGCCTCCCGAGCGGGGGGTGTCGAGCAGTACTTC; CDR3aa: CASRAGGVEQYF
abundance: .; v_gene: TRBV18; d_gene: .; j_gene: TRBJ2-7; CDR3nt: TGTGCCAGCTCACCGGGGAGAGGAGCCGGCGACGAGCAGTACTTC; CDR3aa: CASSPGRGAGDEQYF
abundance: .; v_gene: TRBV4-3; d_gene: .; j_gene: TRBJ2-3; CDR3nt: TGCGCCAGCAGCCCTCGGACAGCACCCACAGATACGCAGTATTTT; CDR3aa: CASSPRTAPTDTQYF
abundance: .; v_gene: TRBV14; d_gene: .; j_gene: TRBJ1-5; CDR3nt: TGTGCCAGCAGCCAACGGGGGTGGTCTGGTCAGCCCCAGCATTTT; CDR3aa: CASSQRGWSGQPQHF
abundance: .; v_gene: TRBV6-6; d_gene: .; j_gene: TRBJ1-4; CDR3nt: TGTGCCAGCAGCCCGTTAAGGAACGATGAAAAACTGTTTTTT; CDR3aa: CASSPLRNDEKLFF
abundance: .; v_gene: TRBV6-5; d_gene: .; j_gene: TRBJ1-1; CDR3nt: TGTGCCAGCAGTAGGCCCTCGGCCACTGAAGCTTTCTTT; CDR3aa: CASSRPSATEAFF
abundance: .; v_gene: TRBV6-5; d_gene: TRBD1; j_gene: TRBJ1-2; CDR3nt: TGTGCCAGCAGTCCTCAGGACAGGGCCGGCTATGGCTACACCTTC; CDR3aa: CASSPQDRAGYGYTF
abundance: .; v_gene: TRBV7-7; d_gene: TRBD2; j_gene: TRBJ2-1; CDR3nt: TGTGCTAGCAGCTTATCTGAGGGAGGGATTTACAATGAGCAGTTCTTC; CDR3aa: CASSLSEGGIYNEQFF
abundance: .; v_gene: TRBV6-1; d_gene: TRBD1; j_gene: TRBJ1-5; CDR3nt: TGTGCCAGCGTTACAGGGGCTACCAATCAGCCCCAGCATTTT; CDR3aa: CASVTGATNQPQHF
abundance: .; v_gene: TRBV4-1; d_gene: .; j_gene: TRBJ1-1; CDR3nt: TGCGCCAGCAGCCAAGATGGTGCAACAGGGAGAGGAGCTTTCTTT; CDR3aa: CASSQDGATGRGAFF
abundance: .; v_gene: TRBV28; d_gene: .; j_gene: TRBJ1-2; CDR3nt: TGTGCCAGCAGTTTTATCGAGCACTATGGCTACACCTTC; CDR3aa: CASSFIEHYGYTF
abundance: .; v_gene: TRBV6-4; d_gene: TRBD2; j_gene: TRBJ2-1; CDR3nt: TGTGCCAGCAGCCCAGCGGGGTGGGATGAGCAGTTCTTC; CDR3aa: CASSPAGWDEQFF
abundance: .; v_gene: TRBV18; d_gene: .; j_gene: TRBJ2-5; CDR3nt: TGTGCCAGCTCACCAGGGGGCGACGGGGAGACCCAGTACTTC; CDR3aa: CASSPGGDGETQYF
abundance: .; v_gene: TRBV12-5; d_gene: TRBD2; j_gene: TRBJ2-5; CDR3nt: TGTGCTAGTGGTTTGGCCCCGGGGACTAGCGGGAGAATACGGGAGACCCAGTACTTC; CDR3aa: CASGLAPGTSGRIRETQYF
abundance: .; v_gene: TRBV28; d_gene: .; j_gene: TRBJ2-7; CDR3nt: TGTGCCAGCAGTTTCGCCTTTTCCTACGAGCAGTACTTC; CDR3aa: CASSFAFSYEQYF
abundance: .; v_gene: TRBV19; d_gene: .; j_gene: TRBJ1-2; CDR3nt: TGTGCCAGTAGCCCCGGTACAGGGAACTATGGCTACACCTTC; CDR3aa: CASSPGTGNYGYTF
abundance: .; v_gene: TRBV7-6; d_gene: .; j_gene: TRBJ1-3; CDR3nt: TGTGCCAGCAGCTTGTACCTCCCGGGGACCCAACTTGAGAGCTCTGGAAACACCATATATTTT; CDR3aa: CASSLYLPGTQLESSGNTIYF
abundance: .; v_gene: TRBV11-2; d_gene: .; j_gene: TRBJ2-7; CDR3nt: TGTGCCAGCAGCTCCAGTCGGGCGCCGGGCTACGAGCAGTACTTC; CDR3aa: CASSSSRAPGYEQYF
abundance: .; v_gene: TRBV27; d_gene: .; j_gene: TRBJ1-2; CDR3nt: TGTGCCAGCAGTTTCACAGGGAGAGGCTACACCTTC; CDR3aa: CASSFTGRGYTF